The next 23 T cell receptor beta chains were all read from a single sample in a study of T cells after yellow fever vaccination. MiXCR, applied by TCRdb to the 5' RACE reads, yields one record per CDR3 protein. Of about 300,000 distinct CDR3 sequences detected, around 6.8% appear once; the ten largest clones hold roughly a sixth. This specimen was PBMCs, taken about 49 days after the first yellow fever vaccination. The receptors here all came from a man in his late teens or twenties who received the YFV17D yellow fever vaccine.

This clonotype was seen a handful of times. The CDR3 nucleotides are TGTGCCAGCAGTGAATATGGTAATGAAAAACTGTTTTTT. Translated, it gives CASSEYGNEKLFF. The V gene is TRBV25-1, the J gene TRBJ1-4; D is unclear. The CDR3 is 13 amino acids. V was shortened by 0 bases and J by 4 bases, with 3 bases between the two germline ends. Germline V gene data show CDR1 as MGHDK and CDR2 as SYGVNS.

This clonotype was observed many times. The chain links TRBV12-3 or TRBV12-4 to TRBJ2-1, with D tentatively TRBD2 (5 bases). The V and J ends lost 6 bases and 0 bases respectively, with 15 bases between them. CDR3 length equals 16 residues. The CDR3 DNA reads as TGTGCCAGCAGCCCCCGGGGTGAAAGCTCCTACAATGAGCAGTTCTTC. Residues: CASSPRGESSYNEQFF.

V usage is TRBV12-3 or TRBV12-4 and J usage is TRBJ2-7; TRBD2 agrees at 11 bases. The CDR3 consists of 14 residues. V shed 3 bases, J shed 5 bases, and the junction held 3 bases outside the gene matches. The CDR3 here is CASSFSLAGDEQYV. The DNA for the CDR3 is TGTGCCAGCAGTTTCTCACTAGCGGGGGACGAGCAGTACGTC.

CDR3 sequence: CASTGLAGFDEQFF. The CDR3 region has the DNA TGTGCCAGCACGGGACTAGCGGGGTTTGATGAGCAGTTCTTC. The chain joins TRBV18 to TRBJ2-1, with TRBD2 matching 13 bases. Trimming removed 8 bases from V and 8 bases from J; junction bases left unmatched: 6. The germline V gene has CDR1 KGHSH and CDR2 LQKENI. The CDR3 is 14 amino acids.

The genes are TRBV20-1 and TRBJ2-2; 8 bases fit TRBD2. V was pared by 2 bases and J by 3 bases, with 5 bases of the junction left unmatched. The CDR3 is 15 residues long. Germline CDR1 DFQATT, CDR2 SNEGSKA (reference sequence). The chain's CDR3 is CSARTAGGDTGELFF. CDR3 DNA sequence: TGCAGTGCTAGAACGGCGGGGGGAGACACCGGGGAGCTGTTTTTT.

This sequence joins TRBV5-4 and TRBJ2-5; 9 positions agree with TRBD1. Germline values: CDR1 SGHNT, CDR2 YYREEE (reference sequence). V lost 2 bases to trimming and J lost 5 bases; unmatched junction nucleotides: 4. There are 14 residues in the CDR3. The CDR3 reads CASSLQGAKETQYF. CDR3 bases: TGTGCCAGCAGCTTACAGGGGGCGAAGGAGACCCAGTACTTC. Combining the CDR3 with reference TRBV5-4 and TRBJ2-5 gives the whole variable domain ETGVTQSPTHLIKTRGQQVTLRCSSQSGHNTVSWYQQALGQGPQFIFQYYREEENGRGNFPPRFSGLQFPNYSSELNVNALELDDSALYLCASSLQGAKETQYFGPGTRLLVL.

In its sample, this clonotype was seen a few times. This rearrangement joins TRBV20-1 to TRBJ2-2; possible D gene TRBD2, 7 bases. Trimming removed 6 bases at V and 7 bases at J, with 18 bases between. This CDR3 comprises 14 residues. Germline loops: CDR1 DFQATT, CDR2 SNEGSKA (reference sequence). Here the CDR3 reads CSAGRGGGSGELFF. In nucleotides, the CDR3 is TGCAGTGCGGGGAGAGGGGGGGGAAGCGGGGAGCTGTTTTTT.

The gene calls are TRBV7-8 and TRBJ2-6; a possible D gene is TRBD2 (6 bases). The length of the CDR3 is 17 residues. Trimming took off 5 bases at V and 4 bases at J, with 18 bases between the two ends. Germline CDR1 SGHVS, CDR2 FQNEAQ. For the CDR3, the DNA is TGTGCCAGCAGCCTCGTTGGCGGGGCCCCGGGGGCCAACGTCCTGACTTTC. It codes for CASSLVGGAPGANVLTF. The full variable domain, with the rest looked up from reference TRBV7-8 and TRBJ2-6, is GAGVSQSPRYKVAKRGQDVALRCDPISGHVSLFWYQQALGQGPEFLTYFQNEAQLDKSGLPSDRFFAERPEGSVSTLKIQRTQQEDSAVYLCASSLVGGAPGANVLTFGAGSRLTVL.

This clonotype has only a few counts. The genes are TRBV2 and TRBJ1-5; 9 bases line up with TRBD1. Germline V CDR1 and CDR2: SNHLY, FYNNEI. CDR3 size: 16 residues. Trimming cost V 3 bases and J 1 base; bases outside gene matches: 4. The chain's CDR3 is CASSEGQGGSNQPQHF. The CDR3 region has the DNA TGTGCCAGCAGTGAGGGACAGGGAGGGAGCAATCAGCCCCAGCATTTT.

This clonotype was observed a handful of times. This chain uses TRBV9 with TRBJ2-7; no clear D gene. This CDR3 contains 15 residues. The germline gives CDR1 SGDLS, CDR2 YYNGEE. Trimming pared 3 bases from V and 1 base from J, leaving 14 bases between. The CDR3 region has the DNA TGTGCCAGCAGCGCCGGTTCCTCGCGGTCCTACGAGCAGTACTTC. It specifies CASSAGSSRSYEQYF.

The J gene is TRBJ2-7, the V gene TRBV6-1; tentatively, D is TRBD1 (6 bases). Trimming cost V 9 bases and J 1 base, with 19 bases left between them. Germline lookup yields CDR1 MNHNS and CDR2 SASEGT. The CDR3 runs to 15 residues. CDR3 nucleotide sequence: TGTGCCAGAAGATCAACCGGGACACCATCCTACGAGCAGTACTTC. Its translation is CARRSTGTPSYEQYF.

This clonotype has just a few counts. The chain couples TRBV6-5 to TRBJ1-2; the D gene is possibly TRBD1 (5 bases). The germline V and J ends were trimmed by 7 bases and 3 bases, with 15 bases remaining between them. Germline values: CDR1 MNHEY, CDR2 SVGAGI. This CDR3 is 14 amino acids long. CDR3 amino acids: CASNPLGGYYGYTF. In nucleotides, the CDR3 is TGTGCCAGCAACCCCCTCGGGGGGTACTATGGCTACACCTTC.

This clonotype was observed at least ten times. CDR3 amino acids: CASSLWGPSGTGELFF. The CDR3 DNA follows: TGTGCCAGCAGCTTATGGGGGCCGTCGGGGACCGGGGAGCTGTTTTTT. The chain joins TRBV7-3 to TRBJ2-2, with D perhaps TRBD1 (6 bases). Germline V gene sequence: CDR1 SGHTA, CDR2 FQGTGA. V was pared by 2 bases and J by 5 bases, with 15 bases between. CDR3 length: 16 residues.

V and J are TRBV11-2 and TRBJ2-7; 9 bases fit TRBD2. With 5 bases clipped from V and 2 bases from J, the junction kept 10 bases outside the gene matches. Per germline, CDR1 SGHAT and CDR2 FQNNGV. The CDR3 extends over 16 amino acids. The CDR3 region is CASSLLSAGGTYEQYF. The CDR3 bases are TGTGCCAGCAGCCTTCTGTCGGCGGGGGGGACCTACGAGCAGTACTTC. Full variable domain (remainder filled in from reference TRBV11-2 and TRBJ2-7): EAGVAQSPRYKIIEKRQSVAFWCNPISGHATLYWYQQILGQGPKLLIQFQNNGVVDDSQLPKDRFSAERLKGVDSTLKIQPAKLEDSAVYLCASSLLSAGGTYEQYFGPGTRLTVT.

The CDR3 sequence is CASRGTGGKSYNEQFF. The CDR3 nucleotides are TGTGCCAGCAGGGGGACAGGGGGCAAGTCCTACAATGAGCAGTTCTTC. The gene calls are TRBV2 and TRBJ2-1; 12 positions match TRBD1. The J segment lost 1 base and the V segment lost 6 bases, leaving 4 bases of the junction unmatched. The CDR3 is 16 amino acids. Germline CDR1 SNHLY, CDR2 FYNNEI.

This clonotype has just a few counts. The V call is TRBV5-1, the J call TRBJ2-2; D ambiguous. Germline-derived CDR1 and CDR2 are SGHRS and YFSETQ. CDR3 size: 13 residues. V lost 4 bases to trimming and J lost 7 bases, with 11 bases between them. DNA of the CDR3: TGCGCCAGCAGCATGGATCTAGTCGGGGAGCTGTTTTTT. Translating it yields CASSMDLVGELFF.

This clonotype was observed many times. The genes are TRBV12-3 or TRBV12-4 and TRBJ1-5; D call uncertain. CDR3 length: 13 residues. Deletions cut 7 bases from V and 6 bases from J, with 13 bases between. The DNA of the CDR3 is TGTGCCAGCACCCCGGGAGGGTCTCAGCCCCAGCATTTT. Translating gives CASTPGGSQPQHF.

In this sample, this clonotype turned up a few times. The chain links TRBV10-3 to TRBJ2-3; D might be TRBD2 (5 bases). Trimming took 3 bases from V and 3 from J, leaving 13 bases between them. Germline CDR1 is ENHRY and CDR2 is SYGVKD. This CDR3 is built from 15 residues. CDR3 amino acids: CAISDMASSTDTQYF. CDR3 nucleotides: TGTGCCATCAGTGATATGGCTAGCAGTACAGATACGCAGTATTTT.

This clonotype was seen more than once but under ten times. The chain carries TRBV5-1 and TRBJ2-5, with D hard to call. The V and J ends lost 4 bases and 5 bases respectively, with 12 bases between them. Germline-derived CDR1 and CDR2 are SGHRS and YFSETQ. The CDR3 runs to 13 residues. This CDR3 reads CASSEWAAETQYF. In DNA form, the CDR3 reads TGCGCCAGCAGCGAGTGGGCCGCGGAGACCCAGTACTTC.

The table lists this clonotype with many counts. This chain joins TRBV7-8 and TRBJ2-3, with 13 bases matching TRBD2. The V segment lost 4 bases and the J segment 4 bases; nucleotides outside the gene matches: 8. The germline gives CDR1 SGHVS, CDR2 FQNEAQ. The CDR3 runs to 17 residues. The CDR3 protein is CASSSWTSGSFSDTQYF. Written as DNA, the CDR3 is TGTGCCAGCAGCTCCTGGACTAGCGGGAGTTTTTCAGATACGCAGTATTTT.

This clonotype was seen many times. The J gene is TRBJ2-2, the V gene TRBV29-1, with a weak D call TRBD2 (5 bases). The CDR3 length is 14 residues. V shed 7 bases and J shed 2 bases, with 14 bases lying between them. The germline gives CDR1 SQVTM, CDR2 ANQGSEA. Here the CDR3 DNA reads TGCAGCGCCGGAGGTAGAATAAACACCGGGGAGCTGTTTTTT. This sequence encodes CSAGGRINTGELFF.

The V and J genes are TRBV20-1 and TRBJ2-1; 7 bases align to TRBD1. This CDR3 is 18 amino acids long. The germline V gene encodes CDR1 DFQATT and CDR2 SNEGSKA (reference sequence). V shed 5 bases, J shed 5 bases, and the junction held 21 bases outside the gene matches. The CDR3: CSAPLGQRNRGQDNEQFF. The CDR3 DNA sequence: TGCAGTGCTCCCCTAGGCCAGCGAAACAGGGGTCAAGACAATGAGCAGTTCTTC.

This clonotype has more than one count but fewer than ten. The CDR3 loop is CASSLGGPNLYVYEQYF. The CDR3 nucleotides read TGTGCCAGCAGTTTGGGGGGGCCGAACCTATATGTCTACGAGCAGTACTTC. The V and J genes are TRBV27 and TRBJ2-7; a weak D match, TRBD2 (7 bases). The V gene lost 3 bases and the J gene lost 3 bases, with 21 bases spanning the gap. Germline CDR1 MNHEY, CDR2 SMNVEV (reference sequence). The CDR3 runs to 17 residues.